This T cell receptor (beta chain) was retrieved from a study of blood T cell repertoires in COVID-19. Study at large: PBMCs, B-cell-depleted T cells, or T cells were the source of the cDNA or gDNA that made up the material.

Looked up from germline, CDR1 is MDHEN and CDR2 is SYDVKM. With 6 bases removed from V and 4 bases from J, the gap between germline ends came to 15 bases. This CDR3 contains 14 residues. In the study's own analysis: Estimated nucleated cell counts came from reference gene primer amplification. Sequenced by immunoSEQ multiplex PCR; TCRdb stores in-frame clones only, minus some. D and trimming were read from the DNA, whereas the V and J calls and clone size are those reported in that table. Among a few hundred thousand clones listed, 85% to 90% were seen once. Sequenced material: peripheral blood. This sequence was found in a woman between 50 and 59 years old with COVID-19, enrolled during active disease. The V call is TRBV28, the J call TRBJ1-1; D is possibly TRBD1 (6 bases). The CDR3 loop reads CASSSQGSSTEAFF. For the CDR3, the DNA is TGTGCCAGCAGCTCACAGGGTTCGAGCACTGAAGCTTTCTTT.